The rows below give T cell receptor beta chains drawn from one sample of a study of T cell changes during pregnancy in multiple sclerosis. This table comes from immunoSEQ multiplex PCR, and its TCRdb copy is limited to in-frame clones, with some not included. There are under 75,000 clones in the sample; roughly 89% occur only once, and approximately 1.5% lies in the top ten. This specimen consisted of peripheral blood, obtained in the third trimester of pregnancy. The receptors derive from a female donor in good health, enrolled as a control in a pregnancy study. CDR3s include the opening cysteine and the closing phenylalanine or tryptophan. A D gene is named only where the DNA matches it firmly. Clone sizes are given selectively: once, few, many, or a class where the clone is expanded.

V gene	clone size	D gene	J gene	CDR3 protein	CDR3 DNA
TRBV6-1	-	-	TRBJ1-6	CATDRSENSPLHF	TGTGCCACGGACAGAAGCGAAAATTCACCCCTCCACTTT
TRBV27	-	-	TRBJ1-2	CASSLGRDLTYGYTF	TGTGCCAGCAGTTTGGGGCGGGACTTGACTTATGGCTACACCTTC
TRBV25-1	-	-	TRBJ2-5	CASGRGGETQYF	TGTGCCAGTGGGAGAGGAGGCGAGACCCAGTACTTC
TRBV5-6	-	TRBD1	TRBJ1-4	CASSRRGTGDDEKLFF	TGTGCCAGCAGCCGACGGGGGACAGGGGATGATGAAAAACTGTTTTTT
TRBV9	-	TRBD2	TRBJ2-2	CASSGLAGGVGELFF	TGTGCCAGCAGCGGTCTAGCGGGGGGTGTCGGGGAGCTGTTTTTT
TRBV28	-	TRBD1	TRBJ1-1	CASSFADRRTNTEAFF	TGTGCCAGCAGTTTCGCGGACAGGAGGACCAACACTGAAGCTTTCTTT
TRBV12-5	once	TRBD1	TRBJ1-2	CASGLTGEGYTF	TGTGCTAGTGGTCTAACAGGGGAGGGCTACACCTTC
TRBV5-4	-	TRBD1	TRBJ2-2	CASSWDRLNTGELFF	TGTGCCAGCAGTTGGGACAGGCTGAACACCGGGGAGCTGTTTTTT
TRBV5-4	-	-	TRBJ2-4	CASSPGGAGAKNIQYF	TGTGCCAGCAGCCCCGGCGGAGCTGGGGCCAAAAACATTCAGTACTTC
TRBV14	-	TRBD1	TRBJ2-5	CASSRDRGREETQYF	TGTGCCAGCAGCCGCGACAGGGGGCGGGAAGAGACCCAGTACTTC
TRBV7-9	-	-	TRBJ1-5	CASSWAGNQPQHF	TGTGCCAGCAGCTGGGCAGGCAATCAGCCCCAGCATTTT
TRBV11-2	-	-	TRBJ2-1	CASSLHGENEQFF	TGTGCCAGCAGCTTACATGGGGAGAATGAGCAGTTCTTC
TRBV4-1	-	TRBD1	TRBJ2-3	CASSRGQGAADTQYF	TGCGCCAGCAGCCGGGGACAGGGGGCTGCAGATACGCAGTATTTT
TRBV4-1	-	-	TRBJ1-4	CASSFNTARDEKLFF	TGCGCCAGCAGCTTCAACACCGCACGGGATGAAAAACTGTTTTTT
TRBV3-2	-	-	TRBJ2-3	CAYGDTQYF	TGTGCCTACGGGGATACGCAGTATTTT
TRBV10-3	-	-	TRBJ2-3	CAISESKTRSTDTQYF	TGTGCCATCAGTGAGTCGAAAACAAGAAGCACAGATACGCAGTATTTT
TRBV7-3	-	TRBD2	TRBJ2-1	CASSRGLAGYNEQFF	TGTGCCAGCAGCCGCGGACTAGCGGGATACAATGAGCAGTTCTTC
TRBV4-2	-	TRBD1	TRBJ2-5	CASSQGTGARETQYF	TGTGCCAGCAGCCAGGGGACAGGGGCCCGGGAGACCCAGTACTTC
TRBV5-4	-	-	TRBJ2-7	CASSLEAGSYEQYF	TGTGCCAGCAGCTTGGAAGCAGGCTCCTACGAGCAGTACTTC
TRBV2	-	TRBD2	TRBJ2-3	CASSETSYNTDTQYF	TGTGCCAGCAGTGAGACTAGCTATAACACAGATACGCAGTATTTT
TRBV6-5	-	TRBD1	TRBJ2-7	CASTVKRWDSEQYF	TGTGCCAGCACCGTAAAGCGGTGGGACAGCGAGCAGTACTTC
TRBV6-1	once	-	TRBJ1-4	CASSEDNRSPTNEKLFF	TGTGCCAGCAGTGAAGATAACAGGAGTCCAACTAATGAAAAACTGTTTTTT
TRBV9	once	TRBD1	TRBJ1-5	CASSEQGQRDQPQHF	TGTGCCAGCAGTGAACAGGGGCAGAGGGATCAGCCCCAGCATTTT
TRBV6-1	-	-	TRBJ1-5	CASSEMGGAGFQPQHF	TGTGCCAGCAGTGAAATGGGGGGGGCAGGTTTTCAGCCCCAGCATTTT
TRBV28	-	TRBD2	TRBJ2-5	CASSLSSGMGETQYF	TGTGCCAGCAGTTTATCTAGCGGGATGGGAGAGACCCAGTACTTC
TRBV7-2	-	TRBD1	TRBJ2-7	CASSLRTLTGTAYEQYF	TGTGCCAGCAGCTTACGTACCTTGACAGGGACAGCCTACGAGCAGTACTTC
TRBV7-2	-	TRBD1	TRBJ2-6	CASSSPGQSSGANVLTF	TGTGCCAGCAGCTCCCCGGGACAGAGCTCTGGGGCCAACGTCCTGACTTTC
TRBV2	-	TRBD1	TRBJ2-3	CASSWDRGRADTQYF	TGTGCCAGCAGCTGGGACAGGGGGAGGGCAGATACGCAGTATTTT
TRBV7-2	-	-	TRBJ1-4	CASSRQRGTTNEKLFF	TGTGCCAGCAGCAGACAGCGGGGAACAACTAATGAAAAACTGTTTTTT
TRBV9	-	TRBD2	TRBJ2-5	CASSVEGLGGETQYF	TGTGCCAGCAGCGTAGAGGGACTAGGGGGAGAGACCCAGTACTTC
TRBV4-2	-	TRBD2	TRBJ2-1	CASSQLPYGTSIYNEQFF	TGTGCCAGCAGCCAACTACCCTACGGGACTAGCATATACAATGAGCAGTTCTTC
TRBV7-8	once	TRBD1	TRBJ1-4	CASSARQGTTNEKLFF	TGTGCCAGCAGCGCCAGACAGGGAACAACTAATGAAAAACTGTTTTTT
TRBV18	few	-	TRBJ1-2	CASSPPFSGDWGYTF	TGTGCCAGCTCACCACCGTTTTCGGGGGATTGGGGCTACACCTTC
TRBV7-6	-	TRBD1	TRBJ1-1	CASSTYRGTEAFF	TGTGCCAGCAGCACCTACAGGGGAACTGAAGCTTTCTTT
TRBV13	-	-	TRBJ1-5	CASSLGGGGSNQPQHF	TGTGCCAGCAGCTTAGGCGGGGGGGGTAGCAATCAGCCCCAGCATTTT
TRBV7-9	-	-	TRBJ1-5	CASRGGDQPQHF	TGTGCCAGCAGGGGGGGGGACCAGCCCCAGCATTTT
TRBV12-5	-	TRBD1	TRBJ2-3	CASGLVQGRTDTQYF	TGTGCTAGTGGTTTGGTACAGGGGCGCACAGATACGCAGTATTTT
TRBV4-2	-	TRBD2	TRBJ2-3	CASSQGLAGLRSTDTQYF	TGTGCCAGCAGCCAGGGACTAGCGGGCCTTCGATCTACAGATACGCAGTATTTT
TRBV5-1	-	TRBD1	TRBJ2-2	CASSPPLGQAANTGELFF	TGCGCCAGCAGCCCCCCCTTAGGACAGGCCGCGAACACCGGGGAGCTGTTTTTT
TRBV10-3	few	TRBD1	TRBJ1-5	CAISDQVIRDRVVPQHF	TGTGCCATCAGTGACCAGGTTATCCGGGACAGGGTCGTACCCCAGCATTTT
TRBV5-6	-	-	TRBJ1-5	CASSPQGQPQHF	TGTGCCAGCAGCCCACAGGGCCAGCCCCAGCATTTT
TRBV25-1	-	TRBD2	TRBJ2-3	CASSDSGGLDTQYF	TGTGCCAGCAGTGATAGCGGGGGGTTAGATACGCAGTATTTT
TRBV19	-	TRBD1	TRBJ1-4	CASSIGGQGRGGLFF	TGTGCCAGTAGTATAGGTGGACAGGGCCGAGGGGGACTGTTTTTT
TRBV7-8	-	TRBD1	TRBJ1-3	CASSPDRAGNTIYF	TGTGCCAGCAGCCCCGACAGGGCTGGAAACACCATATATTTT
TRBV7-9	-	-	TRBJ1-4	CASSHGQPPREKLFF	TGTGCCAGCAGTCACGGACAGCCCCCGAGGGAAAAACTGTTTTTT
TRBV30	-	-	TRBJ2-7	CAWRVGRRHTYEQYF	TGTGCCTGGAGGGTCGGTAGACGACATACCTACGAGCAGTACTTC
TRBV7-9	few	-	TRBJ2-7	CASSPKSHAYEQYF	TGTGCCAGCAGCCCTAAGTCCCACGCCTACGAGCAGTACTTC
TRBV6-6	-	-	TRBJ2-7	CASTSGRAGEQYF	TGTGCCAGCACCTCCGGCAGGGCGGGGGAGCAGTACTTC
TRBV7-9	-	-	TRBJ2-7	CASTSDSYEQYF	TGTGCCAGCACCTCCGACAGCTACGAGCAGTACTTC
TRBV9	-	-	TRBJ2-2	CASSVVAGTGELFF	TGTGCCAGCAGCGTAGTTGCGGGCACCGGGGAGCTGTTTTTT
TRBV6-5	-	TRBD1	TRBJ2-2	CASTGTGGRTGELFF	TGTGCCAGCACAGGGACAGGTGGTCGGACCGGGGAGCTGTTTTTT
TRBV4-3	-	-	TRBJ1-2	CASSQVYSPYGYTF	TGCGCCAGCAGCCAAGTTTACAGTCCCTATGGCTACACCTTC
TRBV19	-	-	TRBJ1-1	CASRRQVEAFF	TGTGCCAGTAGACGACAGGTAGAGGCTTTCTTT
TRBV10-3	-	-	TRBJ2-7	CAISESRGQYF	TGTGCCATCAGTGAGTCAAGGGGGCAGTACTTC
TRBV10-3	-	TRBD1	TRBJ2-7	CAISAGTGGLSYEQYF	TGTGCCATCAGTGCTGGGACAGGTGGATTGTCCTACGAGCAGTACTTC
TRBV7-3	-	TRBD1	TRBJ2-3	CASSPDRDTDTQYF	TGTGCCAGCAGCCCGGACAGGGACACAGATACGCAGTATTTT
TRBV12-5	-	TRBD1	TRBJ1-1	CASGLRKGQGGTEAFF	TGTGCTAGTGGTTTGCGGAAAGGACAGGGCGGCACTGAAGCTTTCTTT
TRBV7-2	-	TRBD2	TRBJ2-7	CASSPRLAGAYEQYF	TGTGCCAGCAGCCCTAGACTAGCGGGGGCCTACGAGCAGTACTTC
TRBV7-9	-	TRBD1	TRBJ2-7	CASSGQGYEQYF	TGTGCCAGCAGCGGACAGGGGTACGAGCAGTACTTC